The T cell receptor beta chain under discussion was sequenced for a study of blood T cell repertoires in COVID-19. The participants were between 18 and 89 years old and came from some 23 US areas. Participants reported their clinical history, and cohort assignment relied on those reports. Exposed enrollees encountered a COVID-19 case at some point within 2 weeks before study entry. In the original workflow: Reference gene primers were amplified, and this amplification served to estimate nucleated cell counts. Sequencing was performed with immunoSEQ multiplex PCR; in TCRdb, only in-frame clones are kept and a portion is missing. From that table come the V and J calls and clone size; the DNA was used to work out D and trimming. Of about 140,000 clones in the sample, about 80% were seen once. The CDR3 sequence is 14 residues long.

The source material was PBMCs or T cells enriched from blood (not recorded which). The V call is TRBV21-1, the J call TRBJ1-2. TRBV21-1 is a pseudogene locus. This clonotype was obtained from a young woman who had been exposed to COVID-19. The CDR3 DNA reads as TGTGCCAGCAGCAAAGAGGGGGGGTCCTATGGCTACACCTTC. This translates into CASSKEGGSYGYTF.